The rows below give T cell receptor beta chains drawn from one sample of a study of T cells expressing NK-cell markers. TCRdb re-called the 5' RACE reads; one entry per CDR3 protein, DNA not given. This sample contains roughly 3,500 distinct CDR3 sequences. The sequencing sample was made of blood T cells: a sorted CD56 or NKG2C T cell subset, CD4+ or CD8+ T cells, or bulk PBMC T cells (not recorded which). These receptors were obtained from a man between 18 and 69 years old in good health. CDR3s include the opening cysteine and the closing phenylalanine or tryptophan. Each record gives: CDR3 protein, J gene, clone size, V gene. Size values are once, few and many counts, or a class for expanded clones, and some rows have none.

CDR3 protein: CASSLEFGTGKSGPVSLYGYTF; J gene: TRBJ1-2; clone size: NA; V gene: TRBV7-6
CDR3 protein: CASSLGTSGASGANVLTF; J gene: TRBJ2-6; clone size: NA; V gene: TRBV11-2
CDR3 protein: CASSLTPLGEQYF; J gene: TRBJ2-7; clone size: medium-sized; V gene: TRBV12-3/TRBV12-4
CDR3 protein: CASSTGLARYEQYF; J gene: TRBJ2-7; clone size: NA; V gene: TRBV19
CDR3 protein: CASRLGTISGANVLTF; J gene: TRBJ2-6; clone size: NA; V gene: TRBV19
CDR3 protein: CAITGTLAETQYF; J gene: TRBJ2-5; clone size: NA; V gene: TRBV10-3
CDR3 protein: CASSRTTSGYEQFF; J gene: TRBJ2-1; clone size: NA; V gene: TRBV7-2
CDR3 protein: CSVVETDPNQPQHF; J gene: TRBJ1-5; clone size: NA; V gene: TRBV29-1
CDR3 protein: CATERGGTGIYNEQFF; J gene: TRBJ2-1; clone size: NA; V gene: TRBV15
CDR3 protein: CAVRDGNQPQHF; J gene: TRBJ1-5; clone size: NA; V gene: TRBV12-3/TRBV12-4
CDR3 protein: CASSQSLGRANSYEQYF; J gene: TRBJ2-7; clone size: NA; V gene: TRBV5-5
CDR3 protein: CASSQRFGQADTQYF; J gene: TRBJ2-3; clone size: NA; V gene: TRBV7-9
CDR3 protein: CASSLTGLRNYGYTF; J gene: TRBJ1-2; clone size: NA; V gene: TRBV5-8
CDR3 protein: CASSAARGRLYTEAFF; J gene: TRBJ1-1; clone size: medium-sized; V gene: TRBV12-3/TRBV12-4